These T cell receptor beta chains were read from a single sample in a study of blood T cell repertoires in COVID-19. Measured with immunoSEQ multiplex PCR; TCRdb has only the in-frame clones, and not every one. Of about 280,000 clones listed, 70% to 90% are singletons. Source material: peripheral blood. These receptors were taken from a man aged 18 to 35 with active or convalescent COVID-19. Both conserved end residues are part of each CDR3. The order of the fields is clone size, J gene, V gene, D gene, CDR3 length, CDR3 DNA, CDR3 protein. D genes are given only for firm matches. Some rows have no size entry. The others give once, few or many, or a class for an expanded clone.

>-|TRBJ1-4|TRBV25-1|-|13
TGTGCCAGCAGTCTATCTGGAGGCGAAAAACTGTTTTTT
CASSLSGGEKLFF
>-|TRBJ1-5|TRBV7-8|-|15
TGTGCCAGCAGCTCCGCCGGGTCGAGCAGTCAGCCCCAGCATTTT
CASSSAGSSSQPQHF
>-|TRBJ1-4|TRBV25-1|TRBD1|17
TGTGCCAGCAGTGACCCGGGACAGGGCAATCTTAATGAAAAACTGTTTTTT
CASSDPGQGNLNEKLFF
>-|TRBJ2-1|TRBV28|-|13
TGTGCCAGCAGTCCGTACCTCGGCAATGAGCAGTTCTTC
CASSPYLGNEQFF
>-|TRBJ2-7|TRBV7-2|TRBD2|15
TGTGCCAGCAGCCTACTAGCGGGGGGACCCTACGAGCAGTACTTC
CASSLLAGGPYEQYF
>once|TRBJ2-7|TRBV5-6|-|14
TGTGCCAGCAGCTTGACTTTCGGACACTACGAGCAGTACTTC
CASSLTFGHYEQYF
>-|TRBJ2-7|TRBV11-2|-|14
TGTGCCAGCAGCCCTGGTCTCGGGGGCTACGAGCAGTACTTC
CASSPGLGGYEQYF
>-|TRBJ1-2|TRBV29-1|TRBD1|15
TGCAGCGTTGGACAGGGTTTTGAAGTTAACTATGGCTACACCTTC
CSVGQGFEVNYGYTF
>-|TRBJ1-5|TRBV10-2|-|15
TGCGCCAGCAGCCCGGTAGGGGGTAGCAATCAGCCCCAGCATTTT
CASSPVGGSNQPQHF
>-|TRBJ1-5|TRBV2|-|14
TGTGCCAGCAGTGACCCTCGCCGCGGCCAGCCCCAGCATTTT
CASSDPRRGQPQHF
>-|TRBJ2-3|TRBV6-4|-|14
TGTGCCAGCAGTGCTAGCGATAATGTTGGCGCGCAGTATTTT
CASSASDNVGAQYF
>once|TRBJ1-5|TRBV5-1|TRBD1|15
TGCGCCAGCAGACTGGGACAGGGAAGCAATCAGCCCCAGCATTTT
CASRLGQGSNQPQHF
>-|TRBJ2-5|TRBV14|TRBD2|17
TGTGCCAGCAGCCTCCGTGCGACCTTGGGACTACAAGAGACCCAGTACTTC
CASSLRATLGLQETQYF
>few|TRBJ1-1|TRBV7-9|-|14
TGTGCCAGCAGCTTACAGGGGTTGAACACTGAAGCTTTCTTT
CASSLQGLNTEAFF
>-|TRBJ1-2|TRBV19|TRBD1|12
TGTGCCAGTAGTCCCGGGACAGGTCTCTTCACCTTC
CASSPGTGLFTF
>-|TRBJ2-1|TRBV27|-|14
TGTGCCAGCAGTTTATCGAGGTGGAAAAATGAGCAGTTCTTC
CASSLSRWKNEQFF
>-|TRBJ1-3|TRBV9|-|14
TGTGCCAGCAGCGAGCATATTGCGGGAAACACCATATATTTT
CASSEHIAGNTIYF
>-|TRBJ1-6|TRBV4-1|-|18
TGCGCCAGCAGCCCCCGGTTGTTCTCGGACAGCTATAATTCACCCCTCCACTTT
CASSPRLFSDSYNSPLHF
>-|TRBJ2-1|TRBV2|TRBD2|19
TGTGCCAGCAGTGAAGCGAAGGCGGGGGGGCCAAGCTCCTACAATGAGCAGTTCTTC
CASSEAKAGGPSSYNEQFF
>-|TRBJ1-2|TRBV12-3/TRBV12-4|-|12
TGTGCCTCCTCGGCGGGAATCTATGGCTACACCTTC
CASSAGIYGYTF
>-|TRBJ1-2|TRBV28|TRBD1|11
TGTGCCACCCAGGGGGACTATGGCTACACCTTC
CATQGDYGYTF
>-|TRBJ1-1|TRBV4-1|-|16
TGCGCCAGCAGCCAAGTAGGGGCAGGGGTGAACACTGAAGCTTTCTTT
CASSQVGAGVNTEAFF
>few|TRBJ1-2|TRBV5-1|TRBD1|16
TGCGCCAGCAGCCCCCACTCGACAGGGGATACCTATGGCTACACCTTC
CASSPHSTGDTYGYTF